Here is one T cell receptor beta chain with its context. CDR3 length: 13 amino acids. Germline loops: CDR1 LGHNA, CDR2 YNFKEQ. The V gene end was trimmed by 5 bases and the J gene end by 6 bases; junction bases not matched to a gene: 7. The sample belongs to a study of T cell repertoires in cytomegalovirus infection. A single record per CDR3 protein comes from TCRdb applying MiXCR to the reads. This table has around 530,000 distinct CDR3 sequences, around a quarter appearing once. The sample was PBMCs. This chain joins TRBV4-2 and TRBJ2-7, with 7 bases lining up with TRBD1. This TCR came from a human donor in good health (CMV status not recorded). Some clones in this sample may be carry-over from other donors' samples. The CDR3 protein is CASSTRQGREQYF. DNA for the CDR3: TGTGCCAGCAGCACCCGACAGGGACGCGAGCAGTACTTC.